This T cell receptor beta chain was sequenced in a study of graft-versus-host responses after intestinal transplantation. The data were produced by immunoSEQ multiplex PCR, yet TCRdb's version contains in-frame clones alone and is incomplete. The table records over 100,000 clones, approximately 95% of them present only once. To note about this clone: What it binds is unknown. Other DNA sequences within the sample encode an identical CDR3.

The origin of this receptor is a human donor who received an intestinal transplant. Specimen: unstimulated CD4+ T cells sorted from spleen or lymph node cells, collected before intestinal transplant.

In DNA form, the CDR3 reads TGTGCCAGTATTAGATACAGGGGGCGTGGGGAGACCCAGTACTTC. Residues: CASIRYRGRGETQYF. The chain carries TRBV2 and TRBJ2-5; 9 bases line up with TRBD1. Trimming at V came to 9 bases and at J to 5 bases, leaving 13 bases not matched to a gene. Per germline, CDR1 SNHLY and CDR2 FYNNEI. The CDR3 sequence is 15 residues long.